This is a list of T cell receptor beta chains from one sample in a study of vaccination effects on CD4 cells after COVID-19. Produced via immunoSEQ multiplex PCR; TCRdb's table is partial and in-frame only. Of around 28,000 clones in the sample, 69% were seen once. What these receptors recognize is not known. Here the sequenced sample was CD4+ T cells from PBMCs cultured with SARS-CoV-2 spike peptides, taken before COVID-19 vaccination. Receptor source: a human donor who had a prior SARS-CoV-2 infection. Each CDR3 is given with its conserved first and last residue. The order of the fields is V gene, D gene, clone size, J gene, CDR3 protein, CDR3 DNA. D genes are given only for firm matches. Some rows mark clone size as missing; the rest say once, few, many or name a class of expanded clone.

V gene: TRBV28
D gene: -
clone size: once
J gene: TRBJ2-2
CDR3 protein: CASSTGQNTGELFF
CDR3 DNA: TGTGCCAGCAGTACTGGACAGAACACCGGGGAGCTGTTTTTT

V gene: TRBV2
D gene: -
clone size: -
J gene: TRBJ1-4
CDR3 protein: CASSSRTTNEKLFF
CDR3 DNA: TGTGCCAGCAGTTCCAGAACAACTAATGAAAAACTGTTTTTT

V gene: TRBV7-2
D gene: -
clone size: -
J gene: TRBJ1-6
CDR3 protein: CASSPKGNSYNSPLHF
CDR3 DNA: TGTGCCAGCAGCCCAAAGGGAAACTCCTATAATTCACCCCTCCACTTT

V gene: TRBV10-3
D gene: TRBD1
clone size: -
J gene: TRBJ1-2
CDR3 protein: CAISPLPGQTSYGGYTF
CDR3 DNA: TGTGCCATCAGTCCCTTACCGGGACAGACTTCTTATGGCGGCTACACCTTC

V gene: TRBV19
D gene: TRBD1
clone size: many
J gene: TRBJ1-2
CDR3 protein: CASSIGTVPSYTF
CDR3 DNA: TGTGCCAGTAGTATCGGGACAGTCCCTAGCTACACCTTC

V gene: TRBV7-2
D gene: -
clone size: -
J gene: TRBJ2-7
CDR3 protein: CASSLVGKLEQYF
CDR3 DNA: TGTGCCAGCAGCTTAGTGGGGAAGCTCGAGCAGTACTTC

V gene: TRBV11-2
D gene: TRBD1
clone size: -
J gene: TRBJ2-2
CDR3 protein: CASRHPRQGFSGELFF
CDR3 DNA: TGTGCCAGCAGACATCCGAGACAGGGGTTTTCCGGGGAGCTGTTTTTT

V gene: TRBV18
D gene: -
clone size: -
J gene: TRBJ2-5
CDR3 protein: CASSQGLQETQYF
CDR3 DNA: TGTGCCAGCTCACAAGGACTGCAAGAGACCCAGTACTTC

V gene: TRBV24-1
D gene: TRBD2
clone size: -
J gene: TRBJ2-1
CDR3 protein: CATSEHRTSGRGNEQFF
CDR3 DNA: TGTGCCACCAGTGAACACCGGACTAGCGGGAGGGGCAATGAGCAGTTCTTC

V gene: TRBV25-1
D gene: -
clone size: -
J gene: TRBJ1-1
CDR3 protein: CASSEYSEYTEAFF
CDR3 DNA: TGTGCCAGCAGTGAATATTCGGAGTACACTGAAGCTTTCTTT

V gene: TRBV2
D gene: TRBD2
clone size: -
J gene: TRBJ2-7
CDR3 protein: CASSYASGSSEQYF
CDR3 DNA: TGTGCCAGCAGTTACGCTAGCGGGAGTTCCGAGCAGTACTTC

V gene: TRBV3-1/TRBV3-2
D gene: -
clone size: -
J gene: TRBJ2-7
CDR3 protein: CASSRHGDYEQYF
CDR3 DNA: TGTGCCAGCAGCCGGCACGGAGACTACGAGCAGTACTTC

V gene: TRBV5-1
D gene: -
clone size: -
J gene: TRBJ2-7
CDR3 protein: CASSLVRQGYSYEQYF
CDR3 DNA: TGCGCCAGCAGCTTGGTGCGGCAGGGATACTCCTACGAGCAGTACTTC

V gene: TRBV29-1
D gene: -
clone size: many
J gene: TRBJ2-1
CDR3 protein: CSGGAGWGMTYNEQFF
CDR3 DNA: TGCAGCGGGGGGGCAGGGTGGGGAATGACCTACAATGAGCAGTTCTTC

V gene: TRBV6-2/TRBV6-3
D gene: -
clone size: -
J gene: TRBJ1-6
CDR3 protein: CASSYGQWGPYDSPLHF
CDR3 DNA: TGTGCCAGCAGTTACGGACAGTGGGGGCCCTATGACTCACCCCTCCACTTT

V gene: TRBV15
D gene: -
clone size: -
J gene: TRBJ2-3
CDR3 protein: CATSRDSRGATQYF
CDR3 DNA: TGTGCCACCAGCAGAGATTCGAGGGGAGCTACGCAGTATTTT

V gene: TRBV5-1
D gene: TRBD2
clone size: once
J gene: TRBJ2-5
CDR3 protein: CASSPGTTPRKTQYF
CDR3 DNA: TGCGCCAGCAGCCCCGGGACTACCCCCCGAAAGACCCAGTACTTC

V gene: TRBV6-5
D gene: TRBD2
clone size: -
J gene: TRBJ2-3
CDR3 protein: CASSRLAGDSDTQYF
CDR3 DNA: TGTGCCAGCAGTCGGCTAGCGGGGGACTCGGATACGCAGTATTTT

V gene: TRBV3-1/TRBV3-2
D gene: TRBD1
clone size: -
J gene: TRBJ1-4
CDR3 protein: CASSPGQGSYEKLFF
CDR3 DNA: TGTGCCAGCAGCCCCGGACAGGGATCATATGAAAAACTGTTTTTT

V gene: TRBV24-1
D gene: -
clone size: once
J gene: TRBJ2-3
CDR3 protein: CATSDLTSGRTDTQYF
CDR3 DNA: TGTGCCACCAGTGATTTGACGTCGGGACGCACAGATACGCAGTATTTT

V gene: TRBV30
D gene: -
clone size: -
J gene: TRBJ2-7
CDR3 protein: CAWTQAGREQYF
CDR3 DNA: TGTGCCTGGACCCAGGCAGGCCGCGAGCAGTACTTC

V gene: TRBV2
D gene: -
clone size: few
J gene: TRBJ2-7
CDR3 protein: CASRRGVYHEQYF
CDR3 DNA: TGTGCCAGCAGGAGAGGGGTATATCACGAGCAGTACTTC

V gene: TRBV7-8
D gene: -
clone size: -
J gene: TRBJ2-7
CDR3 protein: CASSLVWGSEQYF
CDR3 DNA: TGTGCCAGCAGCTTAGTGTGGGGCAGCGAGCAGTACTTC

V gene: TRBV2
D gene: TRBD1
clone size: few
J gene: TRBJ1-3
CDR3 protein: CASSLQGPGNTIYF
CDR3 DNA: TGTGCCAGCAGTTTACAGGGGCCGGGAAACACCATATATTTT

V gene: TRBV5-1
D gene: TRBD1
clone size: -
J gene: TRBJ2-7
CDR3 protein: CASSWTGEYEQYF
CDR3 DNA: TGCGCCAGCTCCTGGACAGGGGAGTACGAGCAGTACTTC

V gene: TRBV4-1
D gene: -
clone size: -
J gene: TRBJ1-2
CDR3 protein: CASSQLWNRLNYGYTF
CDR3 DNA: TGCGCCAGCAGCCAACTTTGGAACAGGCTAAACTATGGCTACACCTTC

V gene: TRBV6-4
D gene: -
clone size: -
J gene: TRBJ1-3
CDR3 protein: CASSESKLVTGNTIYF
CDR3 DNA: TGTGCCAGCAGTGAATCGAAATTAGTGACTGGTAACACCATATATTTT

V gene: TRBV7-2
D gene: -
clone size: -
J gene: TRBJ1-2
CDR3 protein: CASSFFNYGYTF
CDR3 DNA: TGTGCCAGCAGCTTTTTTAACTATGGCTACACCTTC

V gene: TRBV30
D gene: TRBD1
clone size: few
J gene: TRBJ2-5
CDR3 protein: CAWSFWTDRQGKQETQYF
CDR3 DNA: TGTGCCTGGAGTTTTTGGACCGACCGACAGGGTAAACAAGAGACCCAGTACTTC

V gene: TRBV7-9
D gene: TRBD2
clone size: -
J gene: TRBJ2-6
CDR3 protein: CASSRRLAWTSGANVLTF
CDR3 DNA: TGTGCCAGCAGCCGCCGACTAGCATGGACCTCTGGGGCCAACGTCCTGACTTTC

V gene: TRBV7-2
D gene: TRBD1
clone size: once
J gene: TRBJ2-7
CDR3 protein: CASSSSGTGYEQYF
CDR3 DNA: TGTGCCAGCAGCTCATCCGGGACAGGCTACGAGCAGTACTTC

V gene: TRBV6-2/TRBV6-3
D gene: TRBD2
clone size: -
J gene: TRBJ2-3
CDR3 protein: CASSYNPGLAGADTQYF
CDR3 DNA: TGTGCCAGCAGTTACAACCCGGGACTAGCGGGAGCAGATACGCAGTATTTT

V gene: TRBV6-5
D gene: -
clone size: -
J gene: TRBJ1-1
CDR3 protein: CASTRWGGTEAFF
CDR3 DNA: TGTGCCAGCACTAGGTGGGGAGGGACTGAAGCTTTCTTT

V gene: TRBV30
D gene: -
clone size: few
J gene: TRBJ2-4
CDR3 protein: CAWNPEGAKNIQYF
CDR3 DNA: TGTGCCTGGAATCCCGAGGGAGCCAAAAACATTCAGTACTTC

V gene: TRBV5-1
D gene: TRBD2
clone size: few
J gene: TRBJ2-2
CDR3 protein: CASSLPDSGTSGRGDSGELFF
CDR3 DNA: TGCGCCAGCAGCTTGCCCGACTCCGGGACTAGCGGGAGAGGCGATTCCGGGGAGCTGTTTTTT

V gene: TRBV11-3
D gene: -
clone size: -
J gene: TRBJ2-1
CDR3 protein: CASSMSDYNEQFF
CDR3 DNA: TGTGCCAGCAGCATGTCGGACTACAATGAGCAGTTCTTC

V gene: TRBV7-4
D gene: -
clone size: -
J gene: TRBJ1-6
CDR3 protein: CASSIPGQASYSYNSPLHF
CDR3 DNA: TGTGCCAGCAGCATCCCGGGGCAGGCATCCTACTCCTATAATTCACCCCTCCACTTT

V gene: TRBV9
D gene: -
clone size: -
J gene: TRBJ2-4
CDR3 protein: CASSVETKNIQYF
CDR3 DNA: TGTGCCAGCAGCGTAGAGACAAAAAACATTCAGTACTTC

V gene: TRBV5-1
D gene: TRBD2
clone size: once
J gene: TRBJ2-2
CDR3 protein: CASSISGGAPGELFF
CDR3 DNA: TGCGCCAGCAGCATAAGCGGGGGGGCCCCCGGGGAGCTGTTTTTT

V gene: TRBV7-2
D gene: -
clone size: -
J gene: TRBJ2-1
CDR3 protein: CASSLALWSAGEQFF
CDR3 DNA: TGTGCCAGCAGCTTAGCGCTCTGGTCCGCAGGGGAGCAGTTCTTC

V gene: TRBV24-1
D gene: -
clone size: -
J gene: TRBJ2-1
CDR3 protein: CATSELQGRPGSSYNEQFF
CDR3 DNA: TGTGCCACCAGTGAGCTACAGGGACGGCCAGGGAGCTCCTACAATGAGCAGTTCTTC

V gene: TRBV6-2/TRBV6-3
D gene: TRBD1
clone size: -
J gene: TRBJ1-2
CDR3 protein: CASSPTGTGGFNYGYTF
CDR3 DNA: TGTGCCAGCAGCCCTACCGGGACAGGGGGTTTTAACTATGGCTACACCTTC

V gene: TRBV5-4
D gene: TRBD1
clone size: once
J gene: TRBJ2-1
CDR3 protein: CASSPPSAGGLDEQFF
CDR3 DNA: TGTGCCAGCAGCCCACCCTCGGCAGGGGGCCTGGATGAGCAGTTCTTC

V gene: TRBV28
D gene: -
clone size: -
J gene: TRBJ2-3
CDR3 protein: CASSLKGNTQYF
CDR3 DNA: TGTGCCAGCAGTTTGAAGGGGAATACGCAGTATTTT

V gene: TRBV19
D gene: -
clone size: -
J gene: TRBJ1-1
CDR3 protein: CASRDSVGAFTEAFF
CDR3 DNA: TGTGCCAGTAGGGATTCGGTTGGGGCATTCACTGAAGCTTTCTTT

V gene: TRBV7-2
D gene: -
clone size: once
J gene: TRBJ1-5
CDR3 protein: CASSFQGLSNQPQHF
CDR3 DNA: TGTGCCAGCAGCTTTCAGGGACTAAGCAATCAGCCCCAGCATTTT

V gene: TRBV18
D gene: TRBD2
clone size: few
J gene: TRBJ2-5
CDR3 protein: CASSPLAGVETQYF
CDR3 DNA: TGTGCCAGCTCACCACTAGCGGGGGTGGAGACCCAGTACTTC

V gene: TRBV10-1
D gene: -
clone size: -
J gene: TRBJ2-7
CDR3 protein: CASFRGSYEQYF
CDR3 DNA: TGCGCCAGCTTCAGGGGTTCTTACGAGCAGTACTTC

V gene: TRBV7-2
D gene: -
clone size: -
J gene: TRBJ2-3
CDR3 protein: CASSLGSATDTQYF
CDR3 DNA: TGTGCCAGCAGCTTGGGGAGTGCCACAGATACGCAGTATTTT